These 13 T cell receptor beta chains originate from one sample sequenced in a study of cytomegalovirus exposure and HLA in healthy donors (dated by TCRdb to between 2016 and 2019). Library construction relied on the immunoSEQ multiplex PCR assay. A mixture of 60 forward primers for TCR Vbeta segments and 13 reverse primers for TCR Jbeta segments was used in the multiplex PCR. TCRdb limited this immuneACCESS table to in-frame rearrangements with V and J called. A share of clones is missing; checked studies link under half to unresolved V genes, and the rest is unexplained. A total of 150,000 to 200,000 clones appear in this sample, roughly 73% of them only once. The ten most abundant clones make up over 4% of the sample. Sequenced sample: PBMCs. These receptors originate from a male donor in good health and CMV-seronegative.

The V and J genes are TRBV9 and TRBJ1-5; D call uncertain. CDR3 length: 12 amino acids. The V and J ends lost 7 bases and 10 bases respectively, with 15 bases between them. CDR1 SGDLS and CDR2 YYNGEE come from the germline V gene. The CDR3 DNA reads TGTGCCAGCGGTAGTGGAGGAGAACCCCAGCATTTT. Translation: CASGSGGEPQHF.

The J gene is TRBJ2-1, the V gene TRBV9; 9 bases align to TRBD2. Looked up from germline, CDR1 is SGDLS and CDR2 is YYNGEE. V trimming: 4 bases; J trimming: 5 bases; junction bases outside the gene matches: 10. There are 16 residues in the CDR3. The CDR3 protein is CASSLGETSGHNEQFF. The CDR3 bases are TGTGCCAGCAGCCTAGGAGAGACTAGCGGCCACAATGAGCAGTTCTTC.

In this sample, this clone turned up a few times. The chain has TRBV25-1 and TRBJ2-7; 14 bases are shared with TRBD2. Germline lookup yields CDR1 MGHDK and CDR2 SYGVNS. The CDR3 contains 12 residues. Losses at the gene ends were 9 bases for V and 9 bases for J; bases not matched to a gene: 4. This CDR3 is CASGLAGGGQYF. The CDR3 DNA reads TGTGCCAGTGGACTAGCGGGAGGTGGGCAGTACTTC.

In this sample, this clone turned up once. This chain connects TRBV30 to TRBJ1-2; D is perhaps TRBD1 (6 bases). The ends were cut back, 3 bases at V and 8 bases at J, with 16 bases in the middle. The CDR3 runs to 13 residues. CDR1 GTSNPN and CDR2 SVGIG come from the germline V gene (reference sequence). The CDR3 sequence is CAWSRGGRAGYTF. The DNA of the CDR3 is TGTGCCTGGAGCCGGGGGGGGCGGGCGGGCTACACCTTC. Together with reference TRBV30 and TRBJ1-2, the CDR3 gives the full variable domain: SQTIHQWPATLVQPVGSPLSLECTVEGTSNPNLYWYRQAAGRGLQLLFYSVGIGQISSEVPQNLSASRPQDRQFILSSKKLLLSDSGFYLCAWSRGGRAGYTFGSGTRLTVV.

The CDR3 bases are TGTGCCAGCAGCCGCGGGAACAGGAGGGAAAAACTGTTTTTT. This translates into CASSRGNRREKLFF. The chain has TRBV11-2 and TRBJ1-4; a possible D gene is TRBD1 (5 bases). The V gene lost 5 bases and the J gene lost 8 bases, with 15 bases spanning the gap. The CDR3 spans 14 residues. The germline V gene has CDR1 SGHAT and CDR2 FQNNGV.

This clone was found a few times. The chain is built from TRBV7-8 and TRBJ2-3; 9 positions match TRBD2. Germline CDR1 and CDR2: SGHVS and FQNEAQ. V dropped 3 bases and J dropped 1; count of bases not matched to a gene: 5. There are 16 residues in the CDR3. CDR3 loop: CASSFLPSGGTDTQYF. The CDR3, as DNA: TGTGCCAGCAGCTTCCTACCTAGCGGGGGCACAGATACGCAGTATTTT. The complete variable domain, with remaining parts taken from reference TRBV7-8 and TRBJ2-3, reads GAGVSQSPRYKVAKRGQDVALRCDPISGHVSLFWYQQALGQGPEFLTYFQNEAQLDKSGLPSDRFFAERPEGSVSTLKIQRTQQEDSAVYLCASSFLPSGGTDTQYFGPGTRLTVL.

The V gene is TRBV5-6, the J gene TRBJ2-1; 9 nucleotides align to TRBD2. Germline V lookup: CDR1 SGHDT, CDR2 YYEEEE. The junction had 10 bases not matched to a gene; V was cut back by 4 bases and J by 5 bases. The CDR3 totals 16 residues. CDR3 loop: CASSPFSGRRNNEQFF. CDR3 bases: TGTGCCAGCAGCCCCTTTAGCGGGAGAAGGAACAATGAGCAGTTCTTC.

The chain recombines TRBV11-2 with TRBJ2-7, with D perhaps matching TRBD2 (5 bases). V lost 4 bases and J lost 2, with 18 bases in between. Germline values: CDR1 SGHAT, CDR2 FQNNGV. CDR3 length: 16 amino acids. CDR3 nucleotides: TGTGCCAGCAGCTCAGGAAGACTATTTCCCGCCTACGAGCAGTACTTC. The encoded protein is CASSSGRLFPAYEQYF. The variable domain in full, completed from reference TRBV11-2 and TRBJ2-7, reads EAGVAQSPRYKIIEKRQSVAFWCNPISGHATLYWYQQILGQGPKLLIQFQNNGVVDDSQLPKDRFSAERLKGVDSTLKIQPAKLEDSAVYLCASSSGRLFPAYEQYFGPGTRLTVT.

The chain couples TRBV4-3 to TRBJ1-3, with 10 nucleotides matching TRBD1. V gave up 3 bases and J gave up 3 bases; unmatched junction bases: 5. Germline assignment: CDR1 LGHNA and CDR2 YSLEER. The CDR3 length is 16 residues. The CDR3 region has the DNA TGCGCCAGCAGCCATGACAGGGGGCCGAGTGGAAACACCATATATTTT. Its protein is CASSHDRGPSGNTIYF.

J is TRBJ2-7 and V is TRBV7-9; 9 bases line up with TRBD2. Looked up from germline, CDR1 is SEHNR and CDR2 is FQNEAQ (reference sequence). This CDR3 is 16 amino acids long. J gave up 4 bases and V 5 bases, and 12 bases lay outside the gene matches. The CDR3, as DNA: TGTGCCAGCAGCCCCTCTGGTAGCGGGAGTTCTTACGAGCAGTACTTC. This gives the protein CASSPSGSGSSYEQYF.

This chain links TRBV19 with TRBJ1-6, with D unclear. The CDR3 is 14 residues long. CDR1 and CDR2 from the germline V gene are LNHDA and SQIVND (reference sequence). V lost 5 bases, J lost 8 bases, and 13 bases lay in between. The CDR3 loop is CASSFGRRDSPLHF. The DNA of the CDR3 is TGTGCCAGTAGTTTCGGCCGGAGGGATTCACCCCTCCACTTT.

This clone was recorded only once. The chain is built from TRBV2 and TRBJ1-2; D is uncertain. V gave up 8 bases and J gave up 1 base, with 8 bases separating them. CDR3 size: 12 residues. Germline V CDR1 and CDR2: SNHLY, FYNNEI. CDR3 in amino acids: CASVQVNYGYTF. CDR3 in DNA: TGTGCCAGCGTTCAGGTTAACTATGGCTACACCTTC.

The chain carries TRBV6-1 and TRBJ2-7, with D possibly TRBD1 on 6 matching bases. Trimming removed 4 bases from V and 2 bases from J, with 12 bases in between. Germline assignment: CDR1 MNHNS and CDR2 SASEGT. The CDR3 has 14 amino acids. CDR3 loop: CASSGQGNPYEQYF. The CDR3 DNA reads as TGTGCCAGCAGTGGGCAGGGGAACCCCTACGAGCAGTACTTC.